This TCR beta chain was captured by sequencing in a study of blood T cell repertoires in COVID-19 (dated by TCRdb to about 2020). Regarding the study in general: Collaborator samples came from the United States, Italy and Spain and covered acute and convalescent phases of COVID-19. The material from the prospective study consisted of cDNA or gDNA derived from T cells, B-cell-depleted T cells, or PBMCs. Subjects who had been exposed to COVID-19, were actively infected with it, or had recovered from it provided the deeply sampled blood TCRbeta repertoires that made up the dataset. The repertoires were made available in a free public database intended to serve as a resource for research on the immune response to SARS-CoV-2. Samples came from the ongoing ImmuneRACE study (first 160 participants) plus 1,254 subjects from 6 global collaborators. Sample metadata almost always included a de-identified subject ID, COVID-19 status, age in years and sex. Where available, HLA class I and class II types were taken from metadata supplied by the sample provider and were not determined by assay-based typing.

TCRbeta CDR3 regions were amplified from genomic DNA by means of the immunoSEQ Assay, a bias-controlled multiplex PCR. The source study handled its data this way. The number of nucleated cells in each sample was estimated by amplification of reference gene primers within the assay. To quantify the absolute abundance of each unique TCRbeta CDR3 rearrangement, sequence reads were collapsed and filtered. For each sample, productive Simpson clonality was calculated as the square root of Simpson's diversity index over productive rearrangements. TCRdb mirrors the immuneACCESS table, restricted to in-frame sequences. Some clones are absent from its copies; in checked studies, under half trace to an unresolved V gene, and the reason for the others is unknown. V, J and clone size are those of that table, while D and trimming were read from the DNA. Within this sample are 50,000 or so clones, with 65% to 85% of them counted one time only. Clones ranked in the top ten supply around 17% of the sample.

About this clone: Which antigen it targets is not known. Base qualities were left out, and no much larger clone turns up one base away.

General study outcomes and caveats: The amount of clinical and demographic metadata varied by source and participant and was provided uncurated.

V and J are trimmed by 4 bases and 3 bases, and the gene matches miss 7 bases of the junction. Its CDR3 holds 18 amino acids, cysteine through phenylalanine. Only the CDR3 region is kept as DNA, spanning 54 bases read in frame from base 1. CDR1 is given as SGHAT and CDR2 as FQNNGV, both from the germline V gene. The collaborating institutions used their own protocols to collect whole blood in K2EDTA tubes. Collaborator samples were shipped for TCRbeta analysis as frozen whole blood, isolated PBMCs, or DNA extracted from either sample type. The clonotype comes from a man aged 35-49 years with acute or convalescent COVID-19. Recombination joined TRBV11-2 with TRBJ2-3, and TRBD2 aligns with 16 junction nucleotides. Sequenced material: peripheral blood. The sequenced DNA: TGTGCCAGCAGCTCCAGAGCGGGACTAGCGGGAGGGACAGATACGCAGTATTTT. It codes for CASSSRAGLAGGTDTQYF. Here the CDR3 is joined to the reference TRBV11-2 and TRBJ2-3 genes, and the full variable domain is: EAGVAQSPRYKIIEKRQSVAFWCNPISGHATLYWYQQILGQGPKLLIQFQNNGVVDDSQLPKDRFSAERLKGVDSTLKIQPAKLEDSAVYLCASSSRAGLAGGTDTQYFGPGTRLTVL.